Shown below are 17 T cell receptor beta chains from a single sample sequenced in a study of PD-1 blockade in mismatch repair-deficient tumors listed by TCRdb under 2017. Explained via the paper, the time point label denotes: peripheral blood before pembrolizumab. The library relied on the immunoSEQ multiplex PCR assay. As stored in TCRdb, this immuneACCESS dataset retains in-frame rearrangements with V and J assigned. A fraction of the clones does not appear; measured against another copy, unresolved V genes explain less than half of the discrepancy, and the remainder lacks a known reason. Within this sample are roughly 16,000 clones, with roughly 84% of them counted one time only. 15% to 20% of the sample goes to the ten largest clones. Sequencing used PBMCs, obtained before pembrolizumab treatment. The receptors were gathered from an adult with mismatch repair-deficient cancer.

The CDR3 coding sequence is TGTGCCAGCAGCGAGGGAGGGTACAGGGCGGAGACCCAGTACTTC. As protein: CASSEGGYRAETQYF. The rearrangement links TRBV9 to TRBJ2-5; TRBD2 is a possible D gene (7 bases). The CDR3 has 15 amino acids. Germline CDR1 and CDR2: SGDLS and YYNGEE. V was clipped by 3 bases and J by 5 bases, with 17 bases between them.

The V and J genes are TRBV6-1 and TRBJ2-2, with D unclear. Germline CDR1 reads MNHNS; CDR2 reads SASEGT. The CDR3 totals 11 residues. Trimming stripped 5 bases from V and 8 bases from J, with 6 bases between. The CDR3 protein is CASSYGGELFF. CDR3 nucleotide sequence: TGTGCCAGCAGTTACGGTGGGGAGCTGTTTTTT.

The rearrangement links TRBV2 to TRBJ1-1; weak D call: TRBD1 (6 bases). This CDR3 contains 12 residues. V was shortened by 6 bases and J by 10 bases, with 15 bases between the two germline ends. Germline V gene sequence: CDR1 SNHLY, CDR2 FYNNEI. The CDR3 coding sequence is TGTGCCAGCAGGGAACAGGGAACGGTAGCTTTCTTT. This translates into CASREQGTVAFF. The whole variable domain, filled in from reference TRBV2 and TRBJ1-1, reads EPEVTQTPSHQVTQMGQEVILRCVPISNHLYFYWYRQILGQKVEFLVSFYNNEISEKSEIFDDQFSVERPDGSNFTLKIRSTKLEDSAMYFCASREQGTVAFFGQGTRLTVV.

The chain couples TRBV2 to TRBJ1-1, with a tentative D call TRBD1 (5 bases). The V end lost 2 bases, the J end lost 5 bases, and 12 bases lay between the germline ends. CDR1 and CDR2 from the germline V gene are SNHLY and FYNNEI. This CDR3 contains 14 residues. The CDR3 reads CASSETTDLTEAFF. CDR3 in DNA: TGTGCCAGCAGTGAAACGACAGACCTGACTGAAGCTTTCTTT.

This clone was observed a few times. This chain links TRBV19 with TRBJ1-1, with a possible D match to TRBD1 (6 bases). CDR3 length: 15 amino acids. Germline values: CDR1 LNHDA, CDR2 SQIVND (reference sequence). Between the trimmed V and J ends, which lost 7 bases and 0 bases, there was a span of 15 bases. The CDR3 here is CASNTQGLMNTEAFF. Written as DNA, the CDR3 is TGTGCCAGTAATACTCAGGGGTTGATGAACACTGAAGCTTTCTTT.

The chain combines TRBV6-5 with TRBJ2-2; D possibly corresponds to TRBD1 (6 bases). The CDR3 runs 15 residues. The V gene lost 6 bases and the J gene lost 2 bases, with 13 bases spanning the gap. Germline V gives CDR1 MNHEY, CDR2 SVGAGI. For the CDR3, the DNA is TGTGCCAGCAGGACGGGACACCTCAACACCGGGGAGCTGTTTTTT. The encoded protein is CASRTGHLNTGELFF.

The CDR3 loop is CASSPNLRERTDTQYF. The CDR3 DNA reads TGTGCCAGCAGCCCGAACCTGCGGGAGCGGACAGATACGCAGTATTTT. The V and J genes are TRBV7-2 and TRBJ2-3; 7 bases line up with TRBD2. The germline gives CDR1 SGHTA, CDR2 FQGNSA. The junction had 11 bases not matched to a gene; V was cut back by 5 bases and J by 3 bases. The length of the CDR3 is 16 residues.

CDR3 amino acids: CASRTSGSSYEQYF. CDR3 nucleotides: TGTGCCAGTAGGACTAGCGGGAGCTCCTACGAGCAGTACTTC. The V and J genes are TRBV19 and TRBJ2-7, with 12 bases that match TRBD2. CDR3 length: 14 residues. The V gene's germline CDR1 is LNHDA and CDR2 SQIVND (reference sequence). The V and J ends lost 6 bases and 0 bases, in that order; junction bases with no gene match: 0. Based on the CDR3 plus reference TRBV19 and TRBJ2-7, the full variable domain is DGGITQSPKYLFRKEGQNVTLSCEQNLNHDAMYWYRQDPGQGLRLIYYSQIVNDFQKGDIAEGYSVSREKKESFPLTVTSAQKNPTAFYLCASRTSGSSYEQYFGPGTRLTVT.

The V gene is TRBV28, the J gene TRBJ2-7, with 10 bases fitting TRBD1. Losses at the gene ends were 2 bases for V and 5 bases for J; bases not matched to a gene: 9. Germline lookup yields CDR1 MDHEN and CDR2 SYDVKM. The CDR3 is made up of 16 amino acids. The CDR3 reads CASSLHPGQGKDEQYF. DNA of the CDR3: TGTGCCAGCAGTTTACATCCGGGACAGGGGAAAGACGAGCAGTACTTC.

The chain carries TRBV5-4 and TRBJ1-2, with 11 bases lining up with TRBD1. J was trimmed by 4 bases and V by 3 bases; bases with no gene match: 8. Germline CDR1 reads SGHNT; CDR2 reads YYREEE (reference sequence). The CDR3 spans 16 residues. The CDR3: CASSSDRDRGTYGYTF. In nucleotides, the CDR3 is TGTGCCAGCAGCTCGGACAGGGACAGGGGGACCTATGGCTACACCTTC.

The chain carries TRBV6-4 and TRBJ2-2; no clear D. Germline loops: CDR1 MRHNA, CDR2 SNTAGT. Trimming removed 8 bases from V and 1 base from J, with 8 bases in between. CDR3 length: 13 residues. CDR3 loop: CASGNLNTGELFF. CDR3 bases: TGTGCCAGCGGTAACCTGAACACCGGGGAGCTGTTTTTT.

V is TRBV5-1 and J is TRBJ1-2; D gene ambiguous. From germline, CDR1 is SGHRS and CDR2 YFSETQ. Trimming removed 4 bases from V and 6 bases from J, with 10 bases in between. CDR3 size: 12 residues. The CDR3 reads CASSRTLDGYTF. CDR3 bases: TGCGCCAGCAGCCGGACCTTAGATGGCTACACCTTC.

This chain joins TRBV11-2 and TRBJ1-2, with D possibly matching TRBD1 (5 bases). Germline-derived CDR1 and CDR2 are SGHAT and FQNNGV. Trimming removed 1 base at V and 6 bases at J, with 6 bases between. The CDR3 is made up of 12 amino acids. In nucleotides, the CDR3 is TGTGCCAGCAGCTTAGGAGGGGATGGCTACACCTTC. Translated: CASSLGGDGYTF.

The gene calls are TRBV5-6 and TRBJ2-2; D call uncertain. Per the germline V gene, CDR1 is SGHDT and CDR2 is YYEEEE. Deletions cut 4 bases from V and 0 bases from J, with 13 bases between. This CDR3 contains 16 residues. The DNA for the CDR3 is TGTGCCAGCAGCCCGAGTGGCTCGCCGAACACCGGGGAGCTGTTTTTT. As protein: CASSPSGSPNTGELFF.

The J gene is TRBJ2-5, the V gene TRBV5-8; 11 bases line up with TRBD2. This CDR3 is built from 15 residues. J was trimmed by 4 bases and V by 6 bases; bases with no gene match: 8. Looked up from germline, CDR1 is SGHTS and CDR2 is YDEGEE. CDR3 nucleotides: TGTGCCAGCATAATTAGCGGGAGGGCCGTAGAGACCCAGTACTTC. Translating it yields CASIISGRAVETQYF.

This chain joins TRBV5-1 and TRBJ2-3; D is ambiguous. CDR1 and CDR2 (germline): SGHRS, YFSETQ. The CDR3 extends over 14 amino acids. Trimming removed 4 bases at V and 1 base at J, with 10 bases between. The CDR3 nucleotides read TGCGCCAGCAGCGGGTTTGACGGCACAGATACGCAGTATTTT. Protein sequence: CASSGFDGTDTQYF.

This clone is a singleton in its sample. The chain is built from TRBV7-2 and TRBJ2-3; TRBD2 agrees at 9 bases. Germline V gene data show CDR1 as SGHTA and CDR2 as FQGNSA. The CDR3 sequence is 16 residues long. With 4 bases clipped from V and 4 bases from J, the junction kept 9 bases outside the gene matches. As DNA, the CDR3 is TGTGCCAGCAGCTCTTCTAGCGGGATGGCGTCAGATACGCAGTATTTT. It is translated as CASSSSSGMASDTQYF.